This is a list of T cell receptor beta chains from one sample in a study of blood T cell repertoires in COVID-19. Sequencing was performed with immunoSEQ multiplex PCR; in TCRdb, only in-frame clones are kept and a portion is missing. The sample holds roughly 430,000 clones, 70% to 90% seen once. The material sequenced was PBMCs or T cells enriched from blood (not recorded which). The origin of the receptors is a woman in her thirties or forties with acute COVID-19. Each CDR3 is given with its conserved first and last residue. A D gene is named only where the DNA matches it firmly. Clone sizes are given selectively: once, few, many, or a class where the clone is expanded.

TRBJ2-1,NA,TRBV27,NA,TGTGCCAGCAGTTTAGGGGCCCTACCTTACAATGAGCAGTTCTTC,CASSLGALPYNEQFF
TRBJ1-1,NA,TRBV3-1/TRBV3-2,NA,TGTGCCAGCAGCCTAACAGTTAATAACGTTGAAGCTTTCTTT,CASSLTVNNVEAFF
TRBJ2-7,TRBD1,TRBV9,NA,TGTGCCAGCAGCGGGACAGGAACGAGGGAGCAGTACTTC,CASSGTGTREQYF
TRBJ2-7,TRBD1,TRBV18,NA,TGTGCCAGCTCACCTCCGGGACAGGGGATATACGAGCAGTACTTC,CASSPPGQGIYEQYF
TRBJ2-3,TRBD2,TRBV5-1,NA,TGCGCCAGCAGCTTGGCCTCGGGGGGGCTCGCAGATACGCAGTATTTT,CASSLASGGLADTQYF
TRBJ2-7,TRBD1,TRBV3-1/TRBV3-2,NA,TGTGCCAGCAGCCCGATCCCGGACAGGGGGGCCGAGCAGTACTTC,CASSPIPDRGAEQYF
TRBJ1-1,NA,TRBV20-1,NA,TGCAGTGCTAGTCCAGGGCCGAACACTGAAGCTTTCTTT,CSASPGPNTEAFF
TRBJ1-1,TRBD1,TRBV5-4,few,TGTGCCAGCAGTAACCGGGACAGCAGGAACCCTGAAGCTTTCTTT,CASSNRDSRNPEAFF
TRBJ1-2,NA,TRBV21-1,NA,TGTGCCAGCAGCAAAGGACAGGAAAACTATGGCTACACCTTC,CASSKGQENYGYTF
TRBJ1-4,NA,TRBV5-4,NA,TGTGCCAGCAGCTTGTTTCCCCTAACGGATGAAAAACTGTTTTTT,CASSLFPLTDEKLFF
TRBJ2-5,TRBD1,TRBV9,NA,TGTGCCAGCAGCGAACCGGACAGGGGAGAGACCCAGTACTTC,CASSEPDRGETQYF
TRBJ2-3,TRBD1,TRBV11-2,NA,TGTGCCAGCAGCTTTGGACAGGGGGCCGCAGATACGCAGTATTTT,CASSFGQGAADTQYF
TRBJ2-2,TRBD1,TRBV5-1,NA,TGCGCCAGCAGCCAACAGGGGACCGGGGAGCTGTTTTTT,CASSQQGTGELFF
TRBJ2-2,TRBD2,TRBV29-1,NA,TGCAGCGCCAGGAGCGGGACCCAACGATACACCGGGGAGCTGTTTTTT,CSARSGTQRYTGELFF
TRBJ2-2,NA,TRBV3-1/TRBV3-2,NA,TGTGCCAGCAGCCAAGTGGGCGGGGGCCTCATAGGGACCGGGGAGCTGTTTTTT,CASSQVGGGLIGTGELFF
TRBJ1-2,NA,TRBV7-9,NA,TGTGCCAGCAGCCGACAGGACTTGGGCTACACCTTC,CASSRQDLGYTF
TRBJ1-6,NA,TRBV19,NA,TGTGCCAGTAGTATAGTCTTTGACGGGTCACCCCTCCACTTT,CASSIVFDGSPLHF
TRBJ2-7,TRBD2,TRBV3-1/TRBV3-2,NA,TGTGCCAGCAGCCAAGATCGTACTAGCGGGGTCGAGCAGTACTTC,CASSQDRTSGVEQYF